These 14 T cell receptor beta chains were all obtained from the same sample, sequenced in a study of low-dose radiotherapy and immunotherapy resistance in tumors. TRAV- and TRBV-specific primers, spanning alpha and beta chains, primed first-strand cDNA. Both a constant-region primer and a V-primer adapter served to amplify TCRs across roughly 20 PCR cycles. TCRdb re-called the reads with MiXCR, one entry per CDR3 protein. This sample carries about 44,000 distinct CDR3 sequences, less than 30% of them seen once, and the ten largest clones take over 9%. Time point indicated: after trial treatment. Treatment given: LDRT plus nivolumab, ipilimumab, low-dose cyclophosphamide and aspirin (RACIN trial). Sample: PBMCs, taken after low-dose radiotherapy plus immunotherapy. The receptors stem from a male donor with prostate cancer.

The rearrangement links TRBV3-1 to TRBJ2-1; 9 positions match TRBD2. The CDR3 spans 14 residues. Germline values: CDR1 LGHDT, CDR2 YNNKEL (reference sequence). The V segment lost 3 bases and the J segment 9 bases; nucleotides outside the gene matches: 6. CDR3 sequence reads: CASSQGLAGVEQFF. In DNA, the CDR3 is TGTGCCAGCAGCCAGGGACTAGCAGGGGTTGAGCAGTTCTTC.

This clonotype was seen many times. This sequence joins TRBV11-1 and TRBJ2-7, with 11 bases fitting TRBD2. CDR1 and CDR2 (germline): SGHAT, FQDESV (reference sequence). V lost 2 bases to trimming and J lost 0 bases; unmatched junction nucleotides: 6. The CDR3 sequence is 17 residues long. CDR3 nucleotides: TGTGCCAGCAGCTTACGTGGGACTAGCGGCAGCTCCTACGAGCAGTACTTC. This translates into CASSLRGTSGSSYEQYF. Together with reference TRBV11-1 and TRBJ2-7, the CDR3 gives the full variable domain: EAEVAQSPRYKITEKSQAVAFWCDPISGHATLYWYRQILGQGPELLVQFQDESVVDDSQLPKDRFSAERLKGVDSTLKIQPAELGDSAMYLCASSLRGTSGSSYEQYFGPGTRLTVT.

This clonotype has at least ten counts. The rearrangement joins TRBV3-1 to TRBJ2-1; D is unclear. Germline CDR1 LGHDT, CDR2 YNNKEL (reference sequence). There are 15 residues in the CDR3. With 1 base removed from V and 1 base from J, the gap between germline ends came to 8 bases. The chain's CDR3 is CASSQGSASYNEQFF. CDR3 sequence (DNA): TGTGCCAGCAGCCAAGGAAGCGCGTCCTACAATGAGCAGTTCTTC.

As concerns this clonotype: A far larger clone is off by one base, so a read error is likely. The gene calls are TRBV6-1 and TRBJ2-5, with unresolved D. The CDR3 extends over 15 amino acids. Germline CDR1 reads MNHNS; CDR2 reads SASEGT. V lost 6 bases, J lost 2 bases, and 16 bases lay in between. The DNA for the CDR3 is TGTGCCAGCAGGACGCCCGGCAGCGAGCAAGAGACCCAGTACTTC. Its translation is CASRTPGSEQETQYF.

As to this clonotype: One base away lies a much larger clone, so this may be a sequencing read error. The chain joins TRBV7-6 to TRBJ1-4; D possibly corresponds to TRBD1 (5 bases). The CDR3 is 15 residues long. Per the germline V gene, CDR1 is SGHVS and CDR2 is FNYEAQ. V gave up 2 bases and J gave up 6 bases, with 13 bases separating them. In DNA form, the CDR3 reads TGTGCCAGCAGCTTAATGAGGGGCTCGGATGAAAAACTGTTTTTT. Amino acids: CASSLMRGSDEKLFF.

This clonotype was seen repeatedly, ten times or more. CDR3 amino acids: CASSVDEGFHEQYF. The CDR3 DNA is TGTGCCAGCAGCGTAGATGAGGGTTTCCACGAGCAGTACTTC. The chain links TRBV9 to TRBJ2-7; D possibly corresponds to TRBD2 (5 bases). V was clipped by 0 bases and J by 5 bases, with 12 bases between them. This CDR3 contains 14 residues. Germline V lookup: CDR1 SGDLS, CDR2 YYNGEE.

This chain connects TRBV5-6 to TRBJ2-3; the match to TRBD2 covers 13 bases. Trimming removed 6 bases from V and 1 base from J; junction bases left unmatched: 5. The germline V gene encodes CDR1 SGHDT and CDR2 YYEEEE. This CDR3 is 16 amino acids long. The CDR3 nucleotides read TGTGCCAGCACCCCAGGACTAGCGGGGGGCACAGATACGCAGTATTTT. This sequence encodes CASTPGLAGGTDTQYF.

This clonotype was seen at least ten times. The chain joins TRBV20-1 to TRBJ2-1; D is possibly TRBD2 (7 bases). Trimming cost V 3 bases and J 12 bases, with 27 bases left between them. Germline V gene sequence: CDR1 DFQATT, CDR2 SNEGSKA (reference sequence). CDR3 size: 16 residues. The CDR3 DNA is TGCAGTGCTAGTTATTGGGGGGGGCCCCTCACAAGCGGGCAGTTCTTC. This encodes CSASYWGGPLTSGQFF.

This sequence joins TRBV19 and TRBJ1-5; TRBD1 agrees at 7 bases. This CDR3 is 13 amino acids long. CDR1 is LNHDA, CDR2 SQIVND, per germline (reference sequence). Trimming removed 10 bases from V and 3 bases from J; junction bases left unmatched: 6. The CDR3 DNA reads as TGTGCCACCCGACAGGGCCTCAATCAGCCCCAGCATTTT. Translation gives CATRQGLNQPQHF.

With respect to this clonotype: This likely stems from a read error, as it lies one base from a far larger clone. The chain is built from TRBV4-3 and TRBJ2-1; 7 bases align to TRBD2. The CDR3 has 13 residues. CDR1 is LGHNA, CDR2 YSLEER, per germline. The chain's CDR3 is CASSSRDYNEQLF. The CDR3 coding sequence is TGCGCCAGCAGCTCCCGGGACTACAATGAGCAGTTATTC.

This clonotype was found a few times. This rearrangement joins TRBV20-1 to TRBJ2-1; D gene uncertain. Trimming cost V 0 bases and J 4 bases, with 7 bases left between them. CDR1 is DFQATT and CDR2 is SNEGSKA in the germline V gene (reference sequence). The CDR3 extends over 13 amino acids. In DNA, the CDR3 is TGCAGTGCTAGAGAAGGGTGGTACAATGAGCAGTTCTTC. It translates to CSAREGWYNEQFF.

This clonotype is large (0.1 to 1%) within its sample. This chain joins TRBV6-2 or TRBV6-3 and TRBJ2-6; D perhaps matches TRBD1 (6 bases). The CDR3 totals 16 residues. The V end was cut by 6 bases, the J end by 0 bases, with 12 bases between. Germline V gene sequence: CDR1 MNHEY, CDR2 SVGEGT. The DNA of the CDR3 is TGTGCCAGCAGGGGGACATCGAGCTCTGGGGCCAACGTCCTGACTTTC. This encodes CASRGTSSSGANVLTF.

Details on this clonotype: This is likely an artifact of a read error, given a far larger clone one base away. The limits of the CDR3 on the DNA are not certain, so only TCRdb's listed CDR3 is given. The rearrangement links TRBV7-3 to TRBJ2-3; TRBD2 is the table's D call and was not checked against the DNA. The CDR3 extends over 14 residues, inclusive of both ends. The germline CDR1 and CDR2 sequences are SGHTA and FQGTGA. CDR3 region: CASSFASGTDTRYF.

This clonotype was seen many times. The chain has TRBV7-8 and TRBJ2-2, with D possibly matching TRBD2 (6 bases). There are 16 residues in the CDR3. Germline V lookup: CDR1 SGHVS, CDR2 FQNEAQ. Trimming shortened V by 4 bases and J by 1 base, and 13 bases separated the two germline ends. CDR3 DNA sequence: TGTGCCAGCAGCTCCACGGGGGAAGTGAACACCGGGGAGCTGTTTTTT. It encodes CASSSTGEVNTGELFF.